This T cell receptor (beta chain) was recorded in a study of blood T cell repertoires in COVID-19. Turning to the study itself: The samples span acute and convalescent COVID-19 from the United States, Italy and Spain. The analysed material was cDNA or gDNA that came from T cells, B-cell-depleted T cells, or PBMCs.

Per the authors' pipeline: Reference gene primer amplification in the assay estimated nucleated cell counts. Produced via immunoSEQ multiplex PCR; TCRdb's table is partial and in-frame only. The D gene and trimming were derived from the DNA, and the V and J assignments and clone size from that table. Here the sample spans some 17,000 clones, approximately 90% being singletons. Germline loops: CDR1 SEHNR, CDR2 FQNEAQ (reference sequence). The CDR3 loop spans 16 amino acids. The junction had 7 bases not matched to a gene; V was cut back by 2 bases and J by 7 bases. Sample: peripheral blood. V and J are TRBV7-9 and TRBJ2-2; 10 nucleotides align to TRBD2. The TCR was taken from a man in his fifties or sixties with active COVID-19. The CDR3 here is CASSLTSGRAGGELFF. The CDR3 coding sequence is TGTGCCAGCAGCTTAACGAGCGGGAGGGCCGGCGGGGAGCTGTTTTTT.